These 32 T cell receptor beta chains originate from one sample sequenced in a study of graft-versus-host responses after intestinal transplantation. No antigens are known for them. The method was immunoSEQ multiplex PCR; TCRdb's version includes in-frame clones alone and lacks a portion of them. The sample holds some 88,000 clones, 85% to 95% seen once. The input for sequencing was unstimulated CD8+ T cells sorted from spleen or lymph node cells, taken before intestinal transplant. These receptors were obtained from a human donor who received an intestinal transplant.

The CDR3, as DNA: TGCGCCAGCAGCTTTCAGGACTGGGGGGGGGAGACCCAGTACTTC. Translation gives CASSFQDWGGETQYF. The chain links TRBV5-1 to TRBJ2-5, with 7 positions matching TRBD2. The V gene end was trimmed by 2 bases and the J gene end by 5 bases; junction bases not matched to a gene: 9. The CDR3 extends over 15 amino acids. Per germline, CDR1 SGHRS and CDR2 YFSETQ.

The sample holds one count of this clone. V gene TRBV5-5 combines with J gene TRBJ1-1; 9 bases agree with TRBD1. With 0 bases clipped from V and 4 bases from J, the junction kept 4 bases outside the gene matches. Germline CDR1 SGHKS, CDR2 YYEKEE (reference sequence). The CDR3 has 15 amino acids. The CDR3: CASSLGTGVVTEAFF. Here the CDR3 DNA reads TGTGCCAGCAGCTTGGGGACAGGGGTAGTCACTGAAGCTTTCTTT.

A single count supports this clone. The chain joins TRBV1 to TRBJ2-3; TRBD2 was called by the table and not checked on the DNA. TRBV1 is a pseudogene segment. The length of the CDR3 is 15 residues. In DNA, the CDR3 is TGCACCAGCAGCCGGACTAGCTGGGGGGTAGATACGCAGTATTTT. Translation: CTSSRTSWGVDTQYF.

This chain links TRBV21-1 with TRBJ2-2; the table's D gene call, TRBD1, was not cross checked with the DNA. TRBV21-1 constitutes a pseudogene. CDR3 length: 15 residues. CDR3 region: CASSKGAGESGELFF. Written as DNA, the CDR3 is TGTGCCAGCAGCAAAGGGGCAGGGGAGTCCGGGGAGCTGTTTTTT.

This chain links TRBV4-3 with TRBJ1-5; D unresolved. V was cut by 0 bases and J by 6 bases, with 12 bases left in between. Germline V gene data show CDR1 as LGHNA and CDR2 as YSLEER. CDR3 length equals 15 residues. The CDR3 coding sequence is TGCGCCAGCAGCCAAGATTCCGGGGTTACTCAGCCCCAGCATTTT. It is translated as CASSQDSGVTQPQHF.

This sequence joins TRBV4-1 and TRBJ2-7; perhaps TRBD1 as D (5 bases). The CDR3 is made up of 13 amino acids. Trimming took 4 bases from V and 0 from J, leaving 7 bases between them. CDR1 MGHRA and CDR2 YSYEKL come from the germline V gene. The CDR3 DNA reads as TGCGCCAGCAGCCCGACAGTCTCCTACGAGCAGTACTTC. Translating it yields CASSPTVSYEQYF.

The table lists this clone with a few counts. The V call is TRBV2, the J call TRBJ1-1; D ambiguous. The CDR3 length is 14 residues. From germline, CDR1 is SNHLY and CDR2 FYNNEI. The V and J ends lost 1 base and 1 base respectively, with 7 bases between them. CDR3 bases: TGTGCCAGCAGTGAAGTACGGGGGAACACTGAAGCTTTCTTT. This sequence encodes CASSEVRGNTEAFF.

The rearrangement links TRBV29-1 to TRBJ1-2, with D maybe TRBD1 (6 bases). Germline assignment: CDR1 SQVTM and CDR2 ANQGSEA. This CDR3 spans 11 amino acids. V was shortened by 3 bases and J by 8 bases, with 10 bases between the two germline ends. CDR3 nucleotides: TGCAGCGTTGAGAGGACAGTCGGCTACACCTTC. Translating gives CSVERTVGYTF. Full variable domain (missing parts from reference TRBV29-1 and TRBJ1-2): SAVISQKPSRDICQRGTSLTIQCQVDSQVTMMFWYRQQPGQSLTLIATANQGSEATYESGFVIDKFPISRPNLTFSTLTVSNMSPEDSSIYLCSVERTVGYTFGSGTRLTVV.

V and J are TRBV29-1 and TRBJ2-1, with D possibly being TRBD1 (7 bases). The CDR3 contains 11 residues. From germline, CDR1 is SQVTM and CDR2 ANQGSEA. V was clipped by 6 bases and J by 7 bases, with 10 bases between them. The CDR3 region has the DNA TGCAGCGTCCAGGGGGGAAATGAGCAGTTCTTC. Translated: CSVQGGNEQFF.

The CDR3 region has the DNA TGTGCCAGCAGCCCTAGAAGCGGGGATAGCACAGATACGCAGTATTTT. Amino acids: CASSPRSGDSTDTQYF. This chain links TRBV7-9 with TRBJ2-3, with 7 bases lining up with TRBD2. Trimming cost V 5 bases and J 0 bases; bases outside gene matches: 8. This CDR3 region has 16 residues. Per the germline V gene, CDR1 is SEHNR and CDR2 is FQNEAQ (reference sequence).

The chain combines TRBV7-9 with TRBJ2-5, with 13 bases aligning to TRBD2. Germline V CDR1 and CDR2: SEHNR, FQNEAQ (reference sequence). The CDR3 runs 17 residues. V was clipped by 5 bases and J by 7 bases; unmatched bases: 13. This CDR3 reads CASSLGLAGAPQGTQYF. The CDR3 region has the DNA TGTGCCAGCAGCCTCGGACTAGCGGGGGCCCCCCAGGGGACCCAGTACTTC.

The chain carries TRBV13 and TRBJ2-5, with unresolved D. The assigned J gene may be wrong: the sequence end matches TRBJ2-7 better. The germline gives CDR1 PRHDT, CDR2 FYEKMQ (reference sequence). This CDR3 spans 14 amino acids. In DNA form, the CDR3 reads TGTGCCAGCAGCCTCCTACAGACCCCCTACGAGCAGTACTTC. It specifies CASSLLQTPYEQYF.

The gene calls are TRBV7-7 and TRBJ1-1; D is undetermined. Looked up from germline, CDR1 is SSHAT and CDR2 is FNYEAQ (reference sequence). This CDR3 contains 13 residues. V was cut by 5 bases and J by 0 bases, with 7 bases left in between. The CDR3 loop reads CASSLSLNTEAFF. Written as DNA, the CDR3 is TGTGCCAGCAGCCTAAGCCTGAACACTGAAGCTTTCTTT. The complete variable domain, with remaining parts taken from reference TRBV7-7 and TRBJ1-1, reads GAGVSQSPRYKVTKRGQDVTLRCDPISSHATLYWYQQALGQGPEFLTYFNYEAQPDKSGLPSDRFSAERPEGSISTLTIQRTEQRDSAMYRCASSLSLNTEAFFGQGTRLTVV.

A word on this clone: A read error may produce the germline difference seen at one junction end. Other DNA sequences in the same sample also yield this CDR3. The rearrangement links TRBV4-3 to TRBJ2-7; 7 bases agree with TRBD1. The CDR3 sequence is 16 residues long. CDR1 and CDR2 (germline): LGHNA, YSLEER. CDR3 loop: CASSQDFGGQPYEQYF. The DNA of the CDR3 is TGCGCCAGTAGCCAAGACTTTGGGGGACAGCCTTACGAGCAGTACTTC.

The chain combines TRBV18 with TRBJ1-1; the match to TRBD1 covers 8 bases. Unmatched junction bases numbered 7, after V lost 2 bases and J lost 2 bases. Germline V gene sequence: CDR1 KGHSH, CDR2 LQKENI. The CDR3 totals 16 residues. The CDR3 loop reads CASSPWAGGENTEAFF. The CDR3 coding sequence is TGTGCCAGCTCACCATGGGCAGGGGGCGAAAACACTGAAGCTTTCTTT.

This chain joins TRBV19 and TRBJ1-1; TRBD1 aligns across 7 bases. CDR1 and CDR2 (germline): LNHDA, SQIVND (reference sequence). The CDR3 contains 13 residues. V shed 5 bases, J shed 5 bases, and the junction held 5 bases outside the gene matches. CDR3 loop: CASSSTTGTEAFF. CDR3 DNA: TGTGCCAGTAGTTCCACGACAGGGACTGAAGCTTTCTTT.

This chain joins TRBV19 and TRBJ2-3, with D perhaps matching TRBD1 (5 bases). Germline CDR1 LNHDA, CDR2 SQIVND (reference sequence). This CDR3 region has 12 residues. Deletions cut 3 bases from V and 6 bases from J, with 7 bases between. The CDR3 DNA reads TGTGCCAGTAGTATCCGACAGGATACGCAGTATTTT. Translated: CASSIRQDTQYF.

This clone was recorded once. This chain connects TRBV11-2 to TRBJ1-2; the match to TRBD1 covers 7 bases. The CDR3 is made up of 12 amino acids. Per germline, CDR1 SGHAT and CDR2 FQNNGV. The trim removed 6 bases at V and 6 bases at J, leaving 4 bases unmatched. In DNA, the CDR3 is TGTGCCAGCAGGGAGGGGGCGAATGGCTACACCTTC. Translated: CASREGANGYTF.

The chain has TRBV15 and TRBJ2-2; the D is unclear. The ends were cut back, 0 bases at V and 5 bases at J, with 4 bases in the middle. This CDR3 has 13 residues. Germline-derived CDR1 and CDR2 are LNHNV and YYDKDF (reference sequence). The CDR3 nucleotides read TGTGCCACCAGCAGAGATCTGACCGGGGAGCTGTTTTTT. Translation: CATSRDLTGELFF.

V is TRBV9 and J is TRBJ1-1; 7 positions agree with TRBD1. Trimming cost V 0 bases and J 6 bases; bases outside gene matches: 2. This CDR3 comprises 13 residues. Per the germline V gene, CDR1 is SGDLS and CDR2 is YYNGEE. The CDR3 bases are TGTGCCAGCAGCGTAGGGCAGGGGGCTGAAGCTTTCTTT. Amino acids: CASSVGQGAEAFF.

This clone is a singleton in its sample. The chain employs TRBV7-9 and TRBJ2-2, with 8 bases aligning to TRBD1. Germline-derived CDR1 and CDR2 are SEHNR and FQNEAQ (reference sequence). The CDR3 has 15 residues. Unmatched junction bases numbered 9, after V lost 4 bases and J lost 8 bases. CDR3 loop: CASSSPGQGSGELFF. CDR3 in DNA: TGTGCCAGCAGCTCGCCCGGACAGGGCAGTGGGGAGCTGTTTTTT.

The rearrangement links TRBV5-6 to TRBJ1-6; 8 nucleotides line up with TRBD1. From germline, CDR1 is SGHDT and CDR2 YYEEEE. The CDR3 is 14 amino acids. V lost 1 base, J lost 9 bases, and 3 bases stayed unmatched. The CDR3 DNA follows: TGTGCCAGCAGCTTGTCCAGGGGGCGTTCACCCCTCCACTTT. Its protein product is CASSLSRGRSPLHF.

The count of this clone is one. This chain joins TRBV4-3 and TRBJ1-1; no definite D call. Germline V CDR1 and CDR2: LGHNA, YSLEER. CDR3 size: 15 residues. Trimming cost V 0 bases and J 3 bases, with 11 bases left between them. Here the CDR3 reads CASSQDRNSHTEAFF. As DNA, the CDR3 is TGCGCCAGCAGCCAAGATCGGAACAGTCACACTGAAGCTTTCTTT.

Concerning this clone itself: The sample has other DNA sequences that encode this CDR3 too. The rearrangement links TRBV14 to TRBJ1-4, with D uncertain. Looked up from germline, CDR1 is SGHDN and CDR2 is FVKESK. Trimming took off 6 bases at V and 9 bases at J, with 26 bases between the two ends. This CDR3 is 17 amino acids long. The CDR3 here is CASSRATFRLSDQKLFF. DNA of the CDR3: TGTGCCAGCAGTCGCGCGACCTTTAGACTTTCGGATCAAAAACTGTTTTTT. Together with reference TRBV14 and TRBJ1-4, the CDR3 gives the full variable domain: EAGVTQFPSHSVIEKGQTVTLRCDPISGHDNLYWYRRVMGKEIKFLLHFVKESKQDESGMPNNRFLAERTGGTYSTLKVQPAELEDSGVYFCASSRATFRLSDQKLFFGSGTQLSVL.

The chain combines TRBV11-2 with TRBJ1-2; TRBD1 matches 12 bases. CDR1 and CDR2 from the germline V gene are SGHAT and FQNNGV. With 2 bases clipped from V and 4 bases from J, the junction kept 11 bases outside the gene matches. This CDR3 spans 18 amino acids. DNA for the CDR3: TGTGCCAGCAGCTTAATACGGGACAGGGGGCCCACGCCCTATGGCTACACCTTC. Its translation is CASSLIRDRGPTPYGYTF.

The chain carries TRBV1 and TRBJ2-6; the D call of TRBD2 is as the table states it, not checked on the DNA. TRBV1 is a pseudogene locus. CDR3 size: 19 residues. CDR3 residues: CTSSQDPLRACSGANVLTF. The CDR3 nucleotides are TGCACCAGCAGCCAAGATCCCCTGCGGGCCTGCTCTGGGGCCAACGTCCTGACTTTC.

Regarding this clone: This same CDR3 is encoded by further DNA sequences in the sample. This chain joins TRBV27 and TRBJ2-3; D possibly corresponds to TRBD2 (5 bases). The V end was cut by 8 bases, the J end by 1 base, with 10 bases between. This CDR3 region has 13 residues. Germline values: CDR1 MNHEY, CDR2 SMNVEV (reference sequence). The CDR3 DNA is TGTGCCAGCTGCCGGGGAGGCACAGATACGCAGTATTTT. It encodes CASCRGGTDTQYF.

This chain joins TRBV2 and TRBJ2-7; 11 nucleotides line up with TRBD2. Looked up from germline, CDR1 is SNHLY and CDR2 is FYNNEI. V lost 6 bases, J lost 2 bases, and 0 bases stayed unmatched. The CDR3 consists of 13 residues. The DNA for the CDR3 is TGTGCCAGCAGGACTAGCGGGACCTACGAGCAGTACTTC. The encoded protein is CASRTSGTYEQYF.

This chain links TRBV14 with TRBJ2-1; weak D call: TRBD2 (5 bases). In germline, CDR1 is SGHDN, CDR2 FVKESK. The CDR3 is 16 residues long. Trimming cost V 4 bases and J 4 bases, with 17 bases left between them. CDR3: CASSLRVGGIYNEQFF. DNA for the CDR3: TGTGCCAGCAGCCTCCGGGTCGGAGGCATTTACAATGAGCAGTTCTTC.

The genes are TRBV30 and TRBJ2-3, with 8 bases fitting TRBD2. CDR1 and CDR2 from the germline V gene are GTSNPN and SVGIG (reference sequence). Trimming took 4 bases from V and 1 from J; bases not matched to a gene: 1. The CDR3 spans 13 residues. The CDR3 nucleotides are TGTGCCTGGACGCGGGGGGGCACAGATACGCAGTATTTT. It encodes CAWTRGGTDTQYF.

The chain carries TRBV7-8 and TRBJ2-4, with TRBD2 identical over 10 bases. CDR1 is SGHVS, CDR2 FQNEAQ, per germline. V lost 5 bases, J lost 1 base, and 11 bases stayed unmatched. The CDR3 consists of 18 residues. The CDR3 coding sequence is TGTGCCAGCAGCCCGATTGAAGCGGGGGGGCTGGCCAAAAACATTCAGTACTTC. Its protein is CASSPIEAGGLAKNIQYF.

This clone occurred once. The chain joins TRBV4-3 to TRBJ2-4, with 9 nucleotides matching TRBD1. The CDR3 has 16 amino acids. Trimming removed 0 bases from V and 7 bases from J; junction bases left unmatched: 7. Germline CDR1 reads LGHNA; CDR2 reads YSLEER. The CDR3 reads CASSQDLQGARNIQYF. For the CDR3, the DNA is TGCGCCAGCAGCCAAGATTTACAGGGGGCTAGGAACATTCAGTACTTC.